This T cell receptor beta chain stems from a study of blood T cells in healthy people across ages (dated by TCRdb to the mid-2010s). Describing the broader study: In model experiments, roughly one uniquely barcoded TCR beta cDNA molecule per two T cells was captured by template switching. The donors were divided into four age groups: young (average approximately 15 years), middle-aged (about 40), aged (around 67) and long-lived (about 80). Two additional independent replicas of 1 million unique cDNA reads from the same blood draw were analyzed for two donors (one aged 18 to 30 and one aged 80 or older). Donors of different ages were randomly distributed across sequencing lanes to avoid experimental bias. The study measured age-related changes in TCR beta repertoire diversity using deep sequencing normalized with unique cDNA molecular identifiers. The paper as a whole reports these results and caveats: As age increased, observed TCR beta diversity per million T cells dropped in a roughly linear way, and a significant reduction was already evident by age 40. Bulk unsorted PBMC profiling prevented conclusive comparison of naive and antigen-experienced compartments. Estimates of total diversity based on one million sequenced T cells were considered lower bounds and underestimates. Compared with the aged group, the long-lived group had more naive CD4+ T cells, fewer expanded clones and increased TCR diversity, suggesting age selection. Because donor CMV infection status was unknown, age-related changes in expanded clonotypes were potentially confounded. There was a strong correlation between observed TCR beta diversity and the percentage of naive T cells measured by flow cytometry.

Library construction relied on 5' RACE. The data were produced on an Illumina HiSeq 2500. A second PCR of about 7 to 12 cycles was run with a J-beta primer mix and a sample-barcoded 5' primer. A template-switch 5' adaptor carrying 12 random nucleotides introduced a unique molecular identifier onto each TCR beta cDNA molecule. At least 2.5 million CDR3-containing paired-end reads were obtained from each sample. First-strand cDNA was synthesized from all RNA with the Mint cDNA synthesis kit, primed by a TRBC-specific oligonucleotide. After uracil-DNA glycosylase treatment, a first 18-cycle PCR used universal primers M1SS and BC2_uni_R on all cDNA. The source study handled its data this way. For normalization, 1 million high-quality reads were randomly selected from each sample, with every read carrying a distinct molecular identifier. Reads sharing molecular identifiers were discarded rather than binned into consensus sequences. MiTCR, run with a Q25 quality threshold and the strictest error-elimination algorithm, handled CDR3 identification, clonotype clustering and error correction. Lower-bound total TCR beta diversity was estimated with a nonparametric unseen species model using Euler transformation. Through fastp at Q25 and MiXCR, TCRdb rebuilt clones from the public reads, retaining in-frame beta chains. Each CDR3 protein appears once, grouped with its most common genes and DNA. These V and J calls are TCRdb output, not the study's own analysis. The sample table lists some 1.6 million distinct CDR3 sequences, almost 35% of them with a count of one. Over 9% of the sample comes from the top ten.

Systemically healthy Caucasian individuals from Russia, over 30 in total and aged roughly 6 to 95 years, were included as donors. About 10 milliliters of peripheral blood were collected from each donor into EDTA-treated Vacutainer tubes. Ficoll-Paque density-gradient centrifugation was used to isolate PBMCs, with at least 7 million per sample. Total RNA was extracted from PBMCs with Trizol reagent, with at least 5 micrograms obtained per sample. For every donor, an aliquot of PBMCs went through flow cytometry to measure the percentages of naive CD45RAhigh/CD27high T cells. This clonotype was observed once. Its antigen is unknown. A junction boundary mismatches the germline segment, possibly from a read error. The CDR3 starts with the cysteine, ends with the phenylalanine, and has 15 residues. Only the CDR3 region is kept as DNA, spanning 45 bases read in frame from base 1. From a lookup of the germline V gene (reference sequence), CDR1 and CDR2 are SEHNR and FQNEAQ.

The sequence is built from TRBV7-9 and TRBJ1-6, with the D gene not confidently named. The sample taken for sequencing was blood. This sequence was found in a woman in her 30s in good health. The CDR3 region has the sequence CASNSTGPASSPFHF. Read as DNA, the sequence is TGTGCCAGCAACTCGACCGGGCCAGCGAGTTCACCCTTCCACTTT.